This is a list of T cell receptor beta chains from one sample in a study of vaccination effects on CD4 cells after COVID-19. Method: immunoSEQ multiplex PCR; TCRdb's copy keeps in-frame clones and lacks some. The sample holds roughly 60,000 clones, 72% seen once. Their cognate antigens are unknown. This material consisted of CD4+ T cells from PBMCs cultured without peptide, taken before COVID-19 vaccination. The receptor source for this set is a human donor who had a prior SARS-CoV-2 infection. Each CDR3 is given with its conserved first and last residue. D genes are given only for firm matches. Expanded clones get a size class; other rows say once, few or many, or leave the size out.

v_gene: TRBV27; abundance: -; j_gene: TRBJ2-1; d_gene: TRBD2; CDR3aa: CASSRTSAYNEQFF; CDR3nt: TGTGCCAGCAGTCGTACTAGCGCCTACAATGAGCAGTTCTTC
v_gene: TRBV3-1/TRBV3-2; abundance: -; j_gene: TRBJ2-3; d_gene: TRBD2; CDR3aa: CASSQYTNELAGPRTDTQYF; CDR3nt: TGTGCCAGCAGCCAATACACCAACGAACTAGCGGGGCCCCGCACAGATACGCAGTATTTT
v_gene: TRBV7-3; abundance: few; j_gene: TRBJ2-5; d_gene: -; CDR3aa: CASSRDSYQETQYF; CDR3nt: TGTGCCAGCAGCCGGGACTCCTACCAAGAGACCCAGTACTTC
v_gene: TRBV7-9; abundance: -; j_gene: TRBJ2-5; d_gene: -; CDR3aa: CASSSENRGGGETQYF; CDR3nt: TGTGCCAGCAGCTCAGAAAACAGGGGAGGAGGGGAGACCCAGTACTTC
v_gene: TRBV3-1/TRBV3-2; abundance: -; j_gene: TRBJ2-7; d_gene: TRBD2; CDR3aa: CASSDSPSGGALEQYF; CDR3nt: TGTGCCAGCAGCGATAGCCCTAGCGGGGGGGCCCTCGAGCAGTACTTC
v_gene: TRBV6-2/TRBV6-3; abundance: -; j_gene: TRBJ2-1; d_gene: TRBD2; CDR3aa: CASSYGGGRDGNEQFF; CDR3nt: TGTGCCAGCAGTTACGGCGGCGGGAGGGACGGCAATGAGCAGTTCTTC
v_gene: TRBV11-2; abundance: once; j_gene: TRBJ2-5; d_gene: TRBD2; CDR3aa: CASSPLAGDPRVTQYF; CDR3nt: TGTGCCAGCAGTCCACTAGCGGGAGACCCACGGGTGACCCAGTACTTC
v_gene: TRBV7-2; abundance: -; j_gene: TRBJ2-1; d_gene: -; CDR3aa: CASSLAGSSYNEQFF; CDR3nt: TGTGCCAGCAGCTTAGCTGGGAGCTCCTACAATGAGCAGTTCTTC
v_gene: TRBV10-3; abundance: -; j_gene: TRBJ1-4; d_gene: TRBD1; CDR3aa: CAISEGTATNEKLFF; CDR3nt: TGTGCCATCAGTGAGGGGACAGCAACTAATGAAAAACTGTTTTTT
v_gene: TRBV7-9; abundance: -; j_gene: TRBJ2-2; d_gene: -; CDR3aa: CASSLAGGLIGELFF; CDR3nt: TGTGCCAGCAGCTTAGCGGGGGGGCTGATCGGGGAGCTGTTTTTT
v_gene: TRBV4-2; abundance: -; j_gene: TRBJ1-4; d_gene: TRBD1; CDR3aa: CASTPTGTGNEKLFF; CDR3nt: TGTGCCAGCACCCCTACCGGGACAGGGAATGAAAAACTGTTTTTT
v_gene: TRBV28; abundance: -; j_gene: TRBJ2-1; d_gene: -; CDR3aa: CASSFMGAGYNEQFF; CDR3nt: TGTGCCAGCAGTTTTATGGGGGCGGGTTACAATGAGCAGTTCTTC
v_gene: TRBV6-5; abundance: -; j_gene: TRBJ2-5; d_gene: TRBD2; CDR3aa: CASSSGLAGRSETQYF; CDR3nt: TGTGCCAGCAGTTCGGGACTAGCGGGGAGAAGCGAGACCCAGTACTTC
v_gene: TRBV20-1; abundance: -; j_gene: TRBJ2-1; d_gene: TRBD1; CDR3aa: CSASGDRVNEQFF; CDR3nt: TGCAGTGCTAGTGGAGACAGGGTCAATGAGCAGTTCTTC
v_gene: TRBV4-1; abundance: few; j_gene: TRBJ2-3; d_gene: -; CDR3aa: CASSTVEGASDTQYF; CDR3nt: TGCGCCAGCAGCACGGTGGAAGGGGCCTCAGATACGCAGTATTTT
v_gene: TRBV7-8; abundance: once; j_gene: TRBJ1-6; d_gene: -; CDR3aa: CASSWDGERAYNSPLHF; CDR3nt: TGTGCCAGCAGCTGGGACGGGGAACGGGCCTATAATTCACCCCTCCACTTT
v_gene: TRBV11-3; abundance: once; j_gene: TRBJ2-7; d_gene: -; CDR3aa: CASSRGGGDYEQYF; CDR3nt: TGTGCCAGCAGCAGGGGGGGTGGGGACTACGAGCAGTACTTC
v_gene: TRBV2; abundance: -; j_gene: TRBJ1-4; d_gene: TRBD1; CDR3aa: CASSRSGTVNEKLFF; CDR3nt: TGTGCCAGCAGTCGATCTGGGACAGTAAATGAAAAACTGTTTTTT
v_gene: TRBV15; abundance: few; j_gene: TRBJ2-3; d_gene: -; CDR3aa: CATSFGSPTDTQYF; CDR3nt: TGTGCCACCAGCTTTGGCTCCCCCACAGATACGCAGTATTTT
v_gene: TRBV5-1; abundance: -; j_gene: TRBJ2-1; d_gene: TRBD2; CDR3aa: CASSLLTSGRAYEQFF; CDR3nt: TGCGCCAGCAGCCTACTGACTAGCGGGAGGGCCTATGAGCAGTTCTTC
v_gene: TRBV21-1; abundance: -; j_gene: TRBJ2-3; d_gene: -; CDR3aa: CASSKGLTGGPPDTQYF; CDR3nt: TGTGCCAGCAGCAAAGGATTAACAGGGGGGCCTCCAGATACGCAGTATTTT
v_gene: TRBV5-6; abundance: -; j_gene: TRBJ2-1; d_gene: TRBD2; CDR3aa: CASSLIASGRINEQFF; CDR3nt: TGTGCCAGCAGCTTGATAGCTAGCGGGAGAATCAATGAGCAGTTCTTC
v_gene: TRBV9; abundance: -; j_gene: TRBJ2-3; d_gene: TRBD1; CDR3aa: CASSAGTGWGTDTQYF; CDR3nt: TGTGCCAGCAGCGCGGGGACAGGCTGGGGCACAGATACGCAGTATTTT
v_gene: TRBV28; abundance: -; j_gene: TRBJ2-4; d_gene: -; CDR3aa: CASSLRGTPPKNIQYF; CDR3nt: TGTGCCAGCAGTCTCAGGGGTACGCCACCCAAAAACATTCAGTACTTC
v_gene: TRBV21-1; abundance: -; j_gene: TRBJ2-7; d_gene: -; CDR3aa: CASSPGAYYEQYF; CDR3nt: TGTGCCAGCAGCCCCGGGGCCTACTACGAGCAGTACTTC
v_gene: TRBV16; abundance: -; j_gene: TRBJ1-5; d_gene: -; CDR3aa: CASSQSLNPPQHF; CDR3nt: TGTGCCAGCAGCCAATCCTTAAATCCACCCCAGCATTTT
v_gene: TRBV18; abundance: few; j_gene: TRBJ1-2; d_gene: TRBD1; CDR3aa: CASSQTGTGDGYTF; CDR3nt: TGTGCCAGCTCACAAACCGGGACAGGCGATGGCTACACCTTC
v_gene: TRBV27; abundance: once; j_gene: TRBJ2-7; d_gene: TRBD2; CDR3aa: CASSIGLARRDEQYF; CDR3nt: TGTGCCAGCAGTATCGGACTAGCTCGTCGAGACGAGCAGTACTTC